This T cell receptor (beta chain) was sequenced for a study of CD8 T cells in ankylosing spondylitis. This clonotype occurred many times. The germline V gene has CDR1 SGHDT and CDR2 YYEEEE. The CDR3 loop spans 14 amino acids. Trimming left V 4 bases short and J 5 bases short, with 15 bases between. Via MiXCR, TCRdb re-called the 5' RACE reads, giving one row per CDR3 protein. The table includes roughly 200,000 distinct CDR3 sequences, about a quarter detected once. This TCR was recovered from a male donor with ankylosing spondylitis or in good health (not recorded which). Sequenced sample: blood, either unsorted or a sorted T cell fraction (not recorded which). The V gene is TRBV5-6, the J gene TRBJ2-5, with D possibly being TRBD1 or TRBD2 (5 bases each). The DNA of the CDR3 is TGTGCCAGCAGCCTGACCGGGGCCGCGGAGACCCAGTACTTC. Translation gives CASSLTGAAETQYF.